These 3 T cell receptor beta chains share one sample of origin, sequenced in a study of blood T cell repertoires in COVID-19. Assay: immunoSEQ multiplex PCR; the TCRdb copy retains only in-frame clones and omits some. The sample holds some 220,000 clones, 65% to 85% seen once. The source material was peripheral blood. These receptors all stem from a human donor in a cohort sampled during active COVID-19.

This chain connects TRBV9 to TRBJ2-7; 10 bases match TRBD1. Trimming at V came to 7 bases and at J to 6 bases, leaving 10 bases not matched to a gene. CDR3 length: 14 amino acids. Germline CDR1 is SGDLS and CDR2 is YYNGEE. CDR3 sequence (DNA): TGTGCCAGCTCCCGGGGGACAGGGGTCGCCGAGCAGTACTTC. Amino acid sequence: CASSRGTGVAEQYF.

The chain is built from TRBV11-2 and TRBJ2-5, with TRBD1 matching over 8 bases. The CDR3 totals 16 residues. V trimming: 6 bases; J trimming: 1 base; junction bases outside the gene matches: 10. Germline assignment: CDR1 SGHAT and CDR2 FQNNGV. CDR3: CASRQPGRGLQETQYF. CDR3 coding DNA: TGTGCCAGCAGACAACCCGGCAGGGGGCTCCAAGAGACCCAGTACTTC.

This clone was detected only a few times. This chain uses TRBV28 with TRBJ1-4; TRBD1 matches 11 bases. This CDR3 has 15 residues. Germline trimming cut 5 bases from V and 7 bases from J; bases unmatched to any gene: 6. The germline gives CDR1 MDHEN, CDR2 SYDVKM. The CDR3 DNA reads as TGTGCCAGCAGTGGGGCGGACAGGGGGCCTGAAAAACTGTTTTTT. This encodes CASSGADRGPEKLFF. Full variable domain (outside the CDR3, taken from reference TRBV28 and TRBJ1-4): DVKVTQSSRYLVKRTGEKVFLECVQDMDHENMFWYRQDPGLGLRLIYFSYDVKMKEKGDIPEGYSVSREKKERFSLILESASTNQTSMYLCASSGADRGPEKLFFGSGTQLSVL.